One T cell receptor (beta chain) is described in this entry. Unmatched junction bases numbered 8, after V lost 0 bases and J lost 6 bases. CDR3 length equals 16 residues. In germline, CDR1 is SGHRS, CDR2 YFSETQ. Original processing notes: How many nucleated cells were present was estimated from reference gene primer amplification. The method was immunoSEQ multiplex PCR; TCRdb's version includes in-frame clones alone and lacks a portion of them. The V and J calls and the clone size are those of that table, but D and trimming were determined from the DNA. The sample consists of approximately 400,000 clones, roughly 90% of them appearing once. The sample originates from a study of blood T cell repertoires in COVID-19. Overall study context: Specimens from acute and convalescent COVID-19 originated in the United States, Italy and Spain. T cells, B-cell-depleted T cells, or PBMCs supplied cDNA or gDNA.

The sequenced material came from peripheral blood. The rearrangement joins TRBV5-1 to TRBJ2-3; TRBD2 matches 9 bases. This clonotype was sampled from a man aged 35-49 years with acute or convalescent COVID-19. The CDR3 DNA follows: TGCGCCAGCAGCTTGGGGGCGCGGGAGGGCGTGGATACGCAGTATTTT. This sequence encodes CASSLGAREGVDTQYF.